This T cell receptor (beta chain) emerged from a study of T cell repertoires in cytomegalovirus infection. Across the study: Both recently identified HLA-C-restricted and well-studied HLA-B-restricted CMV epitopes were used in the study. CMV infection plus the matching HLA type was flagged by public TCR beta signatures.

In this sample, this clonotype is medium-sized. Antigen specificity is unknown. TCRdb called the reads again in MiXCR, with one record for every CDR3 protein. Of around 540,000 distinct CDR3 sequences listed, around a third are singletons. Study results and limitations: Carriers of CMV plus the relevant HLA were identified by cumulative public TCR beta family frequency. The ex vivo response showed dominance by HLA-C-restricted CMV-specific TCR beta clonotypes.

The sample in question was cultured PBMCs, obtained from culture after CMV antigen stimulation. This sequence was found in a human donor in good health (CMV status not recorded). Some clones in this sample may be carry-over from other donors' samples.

CDR3 region: CASSPPGNYGYTF. The CDR3 bases are TGTGCCAGCAGCCCACCCGGGAACTATGGCTACACCTTC. The chain combines TRBV7-2 with TRBJ1-2, with D uncertain. The CDR3 is 13 amino acids. The V gene's germline CDR1 is SGHTA and CDR2 FQGNSA. V lost 5 bases and J 2 bases, leaving 9 bases between the germline ends.